This entry lists 30 T cell receptor beta chains sequenced from one sample in a study of cytomegalovirus exposure and HLA in healthy donors. PCR primers comprised 60 Vbeta and 13 Jbeta primers. Assay used: immunoSEQ multiplex PCR; TCRdb lists only in-frame clones, some missing. The sample contains approximately 110,000 clones, 67% of which appear only once. Source material: PBMCs. The receptors were gathered from a man aged 18 to 29 in good health and CMV-seropositive.

This clone was recorded only once. J is TRBJ2-5 and V is TRBV11-2; 10 nucleotides align to TRBD2. CDR3 length: 16 residues. CDR1 is SGHAT, CDR2 FQNNGV, per germline. V dropped 2 bases and J dropped 1; count of bases not matched to a gene: 4. CDR3 DNA sequence: TGTGCCAGCAGCTTAAGCAGCGGGGGGGCCCAAGAGACCCAGTACTTC. It encodes CASSLSSGGAQETQYF. The full variable domain, completed using reference TRBV11-2 and TRBJ2-5, is EAGVAQSPRYKIIEKRQSVAFWCNPISGHATLYWYQQILGQGPKLLIQFQNNGVVDDSQLPKDRFSAERLKGVDSTLKIQPAKLEDSAVYLCASSLSSGGAQETQYFGPGTRLLVL.

This rearrangement joins TRBV11-3 to TRBJ1-1, with a possible D match to TRBD1 (5 bases). Per the germline V gene, CDR1 is SGHNT and CDR2 is YENEEA. V was shortened by 5 bases and J by 3 bases, with 16 bases between the two germline ends. The CDR3 totals 15 residues. CDR3 protein: CASSKINRKDTEAFF. CDR3 sequence (DNA): TGTGCCAGCAGCAAAATAAACAGGAAAGACACTGAAGCTTTCTTT. Looking up the rest from reference TRBV11-3 and TRBJ1-1 gives the full variable domain: EAGVVQSPRYKIIEKKQPVAFWCNPISGHNTLYWYLQNLGQGPELLIRYENEEAVDDSQLPKDRFSAERLKGVDSTLKIQPAELGDSAVYLCASSKINRKDTEAFFGQGTRLTVV.

V gene TRBV5-1 combines with J gene TRBJ2-1; perhaps TRBD2 as D (5 bases). Germline CDR1 SGHRS, CDR2 YFSETQ. Trimming removed 1 base at V and 0 bases at J, with 14 bases between. This CDR3 has 17 residues. The CDR3 spells CASSLIGESGSYNEQFF. The CDR3 DNA reads as TGCGCCAGCAGCTTGATTGGGGAAAGCGGCTCCTACAATGAGCAGTTCTTC.

The rearrangement joins TRBV7-2 to TRBJ1-3; 7 bases are shared with TRBD1. V was pared by 5 bases and J by 0 bases, with 7 bases of the junction left unmatched. Germline CDR1 reads SGHTA; CDR2 reads FQGNSA. The CDR3 runs 16 residues. CDR3 in amino acids: CASSLIKGASGNTIYF. CDR3 nucleotide sequence: TGTGCCAGCAGCCTAATAAAGGGGGCCTCTGGAAACACCATATATTTT.

V gene TRBV6-5 combines with J gene TRBJ1-6; D is ambiguous. CDR1 MNHEY and CDR2 SVGAGI come from the germline V gene. V was cut by 5 bases and J by 10 bases, with 15 bases left in between. The CDR3 is made up of 14 amino acids. CDR3 amino acids: CASSPRGVRSPLHF. In DNA, the CDR3 is TGTGCCAGCAGTCCACGGGGAGTTCGGTCACCCCTCCACTTT.

The chain joins TRBV19 to TRBJ2-5, with 7 bases lining up with TRBD1. V lost 5 bases and J lost 1; bases outside the gene matches: 1. Germline CDR1 reads LNHDA; CDR2 reads SQIVND (reference sequence). CDR3 size: 13 residues. The CDR3 region is CASSGDSQETQYF. DNA of the CDR3: TGTGCCAGTAGTGGGGACAGCCAAGAGACCCAGTACTTC.

This clone was observed once. Relative to the germline gene, one junction end is altered; a read error may explain this. J is TRBJ1-5 and V is TRBV2; TRBD1 aligns across 7 bases. The CDR3 runs to 13 residues. From germline, CDR1 is SNHLY and CDR2 FYNNEI. The CDR3 protein is CAGSYDRDQPQHF. The CDR3 nucleotides are TGTGCCGGCAGCTACGACAGGGACCAGCCCCAGCATTTT.

The chain recombines TRBV5-1 with TRBJ2-5; 7 bases are a match to TRBD1. With 5 bases clipped from V and 5 bases from J, the junction kept 3 bases outside the gene matches. The CDR3 spans 12 residues. Germline loops: CDR1 SGHRS, CDR2 YFSETQ. The CDR3 loop is CASSEQGETQYF. DNA of the CDR3: TGCGCCAGCAGTGAACAGGGGGAGACCCAGTACTTC.

This chain uses TRBV5-6 with TRBJ2-5; tentative D call: TRBD1 (5 bases). Deletions cut 0 bases from V and 3 bases from J, with 12 bases between. The CDR3 loop spans 15 amino acids. Looked up from germline, CDR1 is SGHDT and CDR2 is YYEEEE. CDR3 region: CASSLVAGWKETQYF. DNA of the CDR3: TGTGCCAGCAGCTTGGTTGCAGGGTGGAAAGAGACCCAGTACTTC.

The V call is TRBV7-6, the J call TRBJ2-2; D ambiguous. This CDR3 is 16 amino acids long. V was trimmed by 4 bases and J by 4 bases, leaving 16 bases between them. The V gene's germline CDR1 is SGHVS and CDR2 FNYEAQ. CDR3 region: CASSSEVLKSTGELFF. CDR3 in DNA: TGTGCCAGCAGCTCAGAGGTCCTGAAGAGCACCGGGGAGCTGTTTTTT. The complete variable domain, with remaining parts taken from reference TRBV7-6 and TRBJ2-2, reads GAGVSQSPRYKVTKRGQDVALRCDPISGHVSLYWYRQALGQGPEFLTYFNYEAQQDKSGLPNDRFSAERPEGSISTLTIQRTEQRDSAMYRCASSSEVLKSTGELFFGEGSRLTVL.

The V call is TRBV18, the J call TRBJ1-6; TRBD1 matches at 9 bases. The V and J ends lost 6 bases and 8 bases, in that order; junction bases with no gene match: 8. From germline, CDR1 is KGHSH and CDR2 LQKENI. The CDR3 covers 15 residues. CDR3 residues: CASSRRGQGDSPLHF. CDR3 sequence (DNA): TGTGCCAGCTCGAGGAGGGGACAGGGCGATTCACCCCTCCACTTT.

This CDR3 reads CADARGGKGDTQYF. For the CDR3, the DNA is TGTGCCGACGCCCGCGGGGGGAAGGGGGATACGCAGTATTTT. The chain joins TRBV2 to TRBJ2-3, with 8 bases lining up with TRBD2. This CDR3 contains 14 residues. Germline assignment: CDR1 SNHLY and CDR2 FYNNEI. J was trimmed by 6 bases and V by 11 bases; bases with no gene match: 13.

For this clone: Other DNA sequences within the sample encode an identical CDR3. V gene TRBV6-1 combines with J gene TRBJ1-2; 9 nucleotides align to TRBD1. V was pared by 3 bases and J by 8 bases, with 4 bases of the junction left unmatched. This CDR3 has 13 amino acids. Germline CDR1 MNHNS, CDR2 SASEGT. CDR3: CASSEDRGWGYTF. The CDR3 nucleotides are TGTGCCAGCAGTGAGGACAGGGGCTGGGGCTACACCTTC.

The V gene is TRBV5-1, the J gene TRBJ2-7, with 9 nucleotides matching TRBD1. This CDR3 is 17 amino acids long. The germline gives CDR1 SGHRS, CDR2 YFSETQ. Unmatched junction bases numbered 8, after V lost 1 base and J lost 0 bases. CDR3 sequence: CASSLNTGTGLSYEQYF. The CDR3 DNA reads as TGCGCCAGCAGCTTGAACACCGGGACAGGGCTCTCCTACGAGCAGTACTTC.

The chain recombines TRBV7-9 with TRBJ1-4; 10 bases fit TRBD1. The CDR3 loop spans 19 amino acids. Germline loops: CDR1 SEHNR, CDR2 FQNEAQ (reference sequence). Losses at the gene ends were 5 bases for V and 3 bases for J; bases not matched to a gene: 15. The CDR3 DNA follows: TGTGCCAGCAGCCCGATTAAACGGGACAGGGGTTTGGCTAATGAAAAACTGTTTTTT. This codes for CASSPIKRDRGLANEKLFF.

The genes are TRBV2 and TRBJ2-1, with 7 bases aligning to TRBD2. The germline gives CDR1 SNHLY, CDR2 FYNNEI. The CDR3 contains 15 residues. V shed 8 bases and J 5 bases; nucleotides not matched to a gene: 12. CDR3 amino acids: CASPSGGTINNEQFF. The CDR3 DNA reads TGTGCCAGCCCGTCCGGGGGGACGATCAACAATGAGCAGTTCTTC.

The genes are TRBV11-2 and TRBJ2-2; TRBD2 matches 11 bases. Trimming removed 8 bases from V and 6 bases from J; junction bases left unmatched: 5. From germline, CDR1 is SGHAT and CDR2 FQNNGV. This CDR3 spans 14 amino acids. The CDR3 spells CASHGTSGAGELFF. The CDR3 bases are TGTGCCAGCCACGGGACTAGCGGTGCCGGGGAGCTGTTTTTT.

The chain is built from TRBV2 and TRBJ2-5; 9 positions match TRBD1. The V gene end was trimmed by 11 bases and the J gene end by 4 bases; junction bases not matched to a gene: 8. The V gene's germline CDR1 is SNHLY and CDR2 FYNNEI. CDR3 length: 13 amino acids. Written as DNA, the CDR3 is TGTGCCGGGGTTAGGGACAGGGCAGAGACCCAGTACTTC. This codes for CAGVRDRAETQYF.

About this clone itself: The germline gene is not matched at one end of the junction; a read error may be the cause. The rearrangement joins TRBV27 to TRBJ2-2; 8 bases are a match to TRBD1. The CDR3 consists of 14 residues. Germline V gene lookup returns CDR1 MNHEY and CDR2 SMNVEV (reference sequence). CDR3 bases: TGTGCCTGCAGGCCGGGACAGGTGACCGGGGAGCTGTTTTTT. Protein: CACRPGQVTGELFF.

This clone showed up just a few times. The CDR3: CASSYRGETQYF. The CDR3 DNA sequence: TGTGCCAGCAGTTACAGGGGGGAGACCCAGTACTTC. The rearrangement joins TRBV6-5 to TRBJ2-5, with D tentatively TRBD1 (6 bases). With 2 bases removed from V and 5 bases from J, the gap between germline ends came to 6 bases. There are 12 residues in the CDR3. Germline CDR1 is MNHEY and CDR2 is SVGAGI.

The V call is TRBV21-1, the J call TRBJ2-2; the table's D gene call, TRBD1, was not cross checked with the DNA. TRBV21-1 is given as a pseudogene. The CDR3 runs to 13 residues. This CDR3 reads CASSKQDTGELFF. The CDR3 bases are TGTGCCAGCAGCAAACAGGACACCGGGGAGCTGTTTTTT.

This clone was recorded a few times. V and J are TRBV19 and TRBJ2-1; D possibly corresponds to TRBD1 (5 bases). The ends were cut back, 5 bases at V and 6 bases at J, with 14 bases in the middle. CDR3 size: 14 residues. Germline V gene lookup returns CDR1 LNHDA and CDR2 SQIVND (reference sequence). CDR3 nucleotide sequence: TGTGCCAGTAGTTGGGGCGTGGAGCCCAATGAGCAGTTCTTC. Translated: CASSWGVEPNEQFF.

The chain couples TRBV6-5 to TRBJ1-1, with TRBD1 as a possible D gene (5 bases). CDR3 size: 14 residues. Trimming pared 6 bases from V and 5 bases from J, leaving 16 bases between. Germline assignment: CDR1 MNHEY and CDR2 SVGAGI. The DNA of the CDR3 is TGTGCCAGCAGCTTCGGGGGGGGAAGGACTGAAGCTTTCTTT. Its protein is CASSFGGGRTEAFF.

The CDR3 region is CASSLGQGVGEQYF. CDR3 sequence (DNA): TGTGCCAGCAGCTTGGGACAGGGGGTGGGGGAGCAGTACTTC. The chain has TRBV5-6 and TRBJ2-7, with 9 bases fitting TRBD1. The V gene end was trimmed by 0 bases and the J gene end by 7 bases; junction bases not matched to a gene: 5. This CDR3 is 14 amino acids long. CDR1 is SGHDT and CDR2 is YYEEEE in the germline V gene.

This clone was counted once. J is TRBJ2-2 and V is TRBV6-6, with no clear D. The V end was cut by 6 bases, the J end by 7 bases, with 6 bases between. This CDR3 comprises 11 residues. Germline V gives CDR1 MNHNY, CDR2 SVGAGI (reference sequence). CDR3 nucleotides: TGTGCCAGCAGCCGCGTCGGGGAGCTGTTTTTT. This encodes CASSRVGELFF.

A single count supports this clone. The gene calls are TRBV7-9 and TRBJ1-1, with a possible D match to TRBD1 (5 bases). CDR3 size: 14 residues. In germline, CDR1 is SEHNR, CDR2 FQNEAQ (reference sequence). Deletions cut 5 bases from V and 3 bases from J, with 13 bases between. The CDR3 DNA reads TGTGCCAGCAGCCTCCTGGGGGGGGACACTGAAGCTTTCTTT. Translation gives CASSLLGGDTEAFF.

V is TRBV19 and J is TRBJ1-5; the D gene is possibly TRBD1 (5 bases). Trimming cost V 0 bases and J 7 bases, with 13 bases left between them. The CDR3 covers 15 residues. Per germline, CDR1 LNHDA and CDR2 SQIVND (reference sequence). The CDR3 DNA reads as TGTGCCAGTAGTATAGAGGGCCAGGGTGGACAGCCCCAGCATTTT. The encoded protein is CASSIEGQGGQPQHF.

The V call is TRBV19, the J call TRBJ1-1; D gene ambiguous. Germline CDR1 is LNHDA and CDR2 is SQIVND (reference sequence). V was pared by 6 bases and J by 7 bases, with 15 bases between. The CDR3 covers 13 residues. CDR3 amino acids: CASSGYGIGEAFF. The CDR3 coding sequence is TGTGCCAGTAGCGGCTACGGGATCGGTGAAGCTTTCTTT.

The V call is TRBV4-1, the J call TRBJ1-4, with D maybe TRBD1 (6 bases). Germline V gene data show CDR1 as MGHRA and CDR2 as YSYEKL. The V gene lost 4 bases and the J gene lost 3 bases, with 18 bases spanning the gap. CDR3 length: 17 amino acids. The CDR3 DNA follows: TGCGCCAGCAGCCGCAAACCCTCAGGGGCTTCTAATGAAAAACTGTTTTTT. The encoded protein is CASSRKPSGASNEKLFF.

V gene TRBV5-1 combines with J gene TRBJ2-1, with D tentatively TRBD2 (5 bases). Germline-derived CDR1 and CDR2 are SGHRS and YFSETQ. The CDR3 is 11 amino acids. V was shortened by 4 bases and J by 9 bases, with 8 bases between the two germline ends. The CDR3 reads CASSQRGEQFF. As DNA, the CDR3 is TGCGCCAGCAGCCAACGGGGTGAGCAGTTCTTC.